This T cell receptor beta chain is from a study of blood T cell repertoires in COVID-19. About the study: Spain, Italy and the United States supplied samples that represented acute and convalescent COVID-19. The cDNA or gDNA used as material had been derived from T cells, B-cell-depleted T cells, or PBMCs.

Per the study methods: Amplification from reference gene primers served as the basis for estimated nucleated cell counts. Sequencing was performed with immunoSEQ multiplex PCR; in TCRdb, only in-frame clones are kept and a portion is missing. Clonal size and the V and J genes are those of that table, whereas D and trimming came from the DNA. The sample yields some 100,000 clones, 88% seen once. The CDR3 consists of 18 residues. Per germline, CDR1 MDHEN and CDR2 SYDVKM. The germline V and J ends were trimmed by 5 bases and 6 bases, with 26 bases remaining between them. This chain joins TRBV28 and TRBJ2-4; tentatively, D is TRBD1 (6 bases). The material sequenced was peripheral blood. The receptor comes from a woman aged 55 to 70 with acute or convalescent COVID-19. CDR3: CASSAPGEGGVVGNIQYF. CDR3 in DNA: TGTGCCAGCAGTGCCCCAGGGGAAGGGGGAGTAGTAGGAAACATTCAGTACTTC.